This TCR beta chain was identified during a study of blood T cells in healthy people across ages. Findings and limits, study-wide: The study could not conclusively compare naive and antigen-experienced cells, given its unsorted PBMCs. Naive CD4+ cell counts and diversity both ran higher in long-lived than in aged donors.

In the case of this clonotype: Its target is not known.

Then a second PCR, running roughly 7 to 11 cycles, was carried out with a sample-barcoded 5' primer and a J-beta primer mix. TCRdb recomputed calls from the 5' RACE reads with MiXCR, one row per CDR3 protein. This sample has about 620,000 distinct CDR3 sequences, with around 52% found just once. The source is a woman of 80 years or more in good health. Sample: blood.

The CDR3 sequence is CASSLEPGTPYNEQFF. CDR3 in DNA: TGTGCCAGCAGCTTGGAACCGGGGACTCCCTACAATGAGCAGTTCTTC. V gene TRBV5-5 combines with J gene TRBJ2-1; weak D call: TRBD2 (6 bases). Germline V gives CDR1 SGHKS, CDR2 YYEKEE (reference sequence). Trimming removed 0 bases from V and 2 bases from J, with 12 bases in between. The CDR3 covers 16 residues.